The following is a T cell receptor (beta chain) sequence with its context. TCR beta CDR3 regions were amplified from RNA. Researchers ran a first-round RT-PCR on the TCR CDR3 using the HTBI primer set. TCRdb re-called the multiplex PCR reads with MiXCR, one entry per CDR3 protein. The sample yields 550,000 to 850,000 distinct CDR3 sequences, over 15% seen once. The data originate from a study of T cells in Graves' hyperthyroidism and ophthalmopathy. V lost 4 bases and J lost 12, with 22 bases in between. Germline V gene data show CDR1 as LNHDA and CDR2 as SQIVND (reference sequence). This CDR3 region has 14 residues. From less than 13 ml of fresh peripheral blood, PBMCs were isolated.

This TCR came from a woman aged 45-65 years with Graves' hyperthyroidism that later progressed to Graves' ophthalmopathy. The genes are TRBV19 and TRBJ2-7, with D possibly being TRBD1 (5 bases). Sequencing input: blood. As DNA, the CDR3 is TGTGCCAGTAGTACCTCGTTGGACACATGGATGCGGTACTTC. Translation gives CASSTSLDTWMRYF.